A selection of T cell receptor beta chains follows, all from one sample in a study of cytomegalovirus exposure and HLA in healthy donors. Produced via immunoSEQ multiplex PCR; TCRdb's table is partial and in-frame only. The table records about 120,000 clones, about 66% of them present only once. Sequenced: PBMCs. The receptors derive from a man younger than 45 in good health and CMV-seropositive. Each CDR3 is given with its conserved first and last residue. D genes are given only for firm matches. Clone sizes are given selectively: once, few, many, or a class where the clone is expanded.

CDR3 length	J gene	V gene	clone size	D gene	CDR3 protein	CDR3 DNA
13	TRBJ2-2	TRBV28	-	TRBD2	CASRLAGTGELFF	TGTGCCAGCAGACTAGCGGGCACCGGGGAGCTGTTTTTT
14	TRBJ2-7	TRBV18	-	-	CASSPETNSYEQYF	TGTGCCAGCTCACCAGAGACTAACTCCTACGAGCAGTACTTC
16	TRBJ2-7	TRBV13	-	TRBD2	CASSLGGTSGSYEQYF	TGTGCCAGCAGCTTAGGCGGGACTAGCGGGAGTTACGAGCAGTACTTC
15	TRBJ1-5	TRBV21-1	-	-	CASGRAGEGNQPQHF	TGTGCCAGCGGTAGGGCGGGGGAAGGCAATCAGCCCCAGCATTTT
14	TRBJ1-5	TRBV7-2	-	-	CASSNQGLLQPQHF	TGTGCCAGCAGCAACCAGGGTTTGCTTCAGCCCCAGCATTTT
15	TRBJ2-7	TRBV6-6	-	-	CASSYGEVRSYEQYF	TGTGCCAGCAGTTACGGAGAAGTGAGGTCCTACGAGCAGTACTTC
16	TRBJ1-1	TRBV5-1	few	-	CASSLAVGVMNTEAFF	TGCGCCAGCAGCTTGGCCGTGGGAGTCATGAACACTGAAGCTTTCTTT
14	TRBJ1-1	TRBV7-3	-	-	CASSLTGADTEAFF	TGTGCCAGCAGCTTAACAGGGGCTGACACTGAAGCTTTCTTT
16	TRBJ2-7	TRBV21-1	-	-	CASSTFTGPSSYEQYF	TGTGCCAGCAGCACCTTTACAGGGCCGAGCTCCTACGAGCAGTACTTC
16	TRBJ2-2	TRBV28	-	TRBD2	CASSGGLAAHTGELFF	TGTGCCAGCAGCGGGGGACTAGCGGCCCACACCGGGGAGCTGTTTTTT
16	TRBJ2-2	TRBV2	once	TRBD2	CATRRGLAGNTGELFF	TGTGCCACCCGAAGGGGACTAGCGGGCAACACCGGGGAGCTGTTTTTT
14	TRBJ1-2	TRBV7-2	-	-	CASSPQRGDYGYTF	TGTGCCAGCAGCCCCCAGCGGGGCGACTATGGCTACACCTTC
15	TRBJ2-5	TRBV2	-	TRBD1	CASSKQGQRQETQYF	TGTGCCAGCAGTAAACAGGGGCAGAGACAAGAGACCCAGTACTTC
13	TRBJ2-7	TRBV2	many	-	CAVGVGLPYEQYF	TGTGCCGTAGGGGTGGGGCTCCCCTACGAGCAGTACTTC
17	TRBJ2-7	TRBV18	-	TRBD2	CASSPSLAGGSGYEQYF	TGTGCCAGCTCACCAAGCCTAGCGGGAGGTTCCGGGTACGAGCAGTACTTC
13	TRBJ2-1	TRBV10-2	-	-	CATGHSSYNEQFF	TGCGCCACCGGACACAGCTCCTACAATGAGCAGTTCTTC
14	TRBJ2-2	TRBV6-4	many	-	CASSVGSETGELFF	TGTGCCAGCAGCGTTGGATCGGAGACCGGGGAGCTGTTTTTT
14	TRBJ1-5	TRBV29-1	-	TRBD1	CSVEAQGVGQPQHF	TGCAGCGTCGAGGCGCAGGGGGTGGGCCAGCCCCAGCATTTT
15	TRBJ2-7	TRBV30	-	-	CAWARGAGISYGQYF	TGTGCCTGGGCCCGCGGGGCAGGGATCTCCTACGGGCAGTACTTC
13	TRBJ2-3	TRBV6-4	-	-	CASSYSGTDTQYF	TGTGCCAGCAGTTATAGCGGAACGGATACGCAGTATTTT
14	TRBJ2-7	TRBV28	-	-	CASSLEQGNYEQYF	TGTGCCAGCAGTTTAGAGCAGGGGAACTACGAGCAGTACTTC
13	TRBJ1-1	TRBV19	-	-	CASSMGTGGEAFF	TGTGCCAGTAGTATGGGTACGGGAGGTGAAGCTTTCTTT
15	TRBJ1-2	TRBV6-1	-	-	CASSERRELHYGYTF	TGTGCCAGCAGTGAGCGGCGGGAGCTACACTATGGCTACACCTTC
16	TRBJ2-6	TRBV7-9	-	TRBD2	CASSRGGNSGANVLTF	TGTGCCAGCAGCCGGGGAGGGAACTCTGGGGCCAACGTCCTGACTTTC
13	TRBJ1-2	TRBV6-5	-	-	CASSPTRWAGGTF	-
16	TRBJ2-2	TRBV5-8	-	-	CASSLALWSDTGELFF	TGTGCCAGCAGCTTGGCTCTATGGTCGGACACCGGGGAGCTGTTTTTT
11	TRBJ1-1	TRBV7-9	-	-	CASSLEGFLFF	TGTGCCAGCAGCTTAGAGGGGTTCCTCTTCTTT
14	TRBJ1-5	TRBV6-1	-	-	CASSEYGGVKPQHF	TGTGCCAGCAGTGAATATGGCGGGGTGAAGCCCCAGCATTTT
15	TRBJ2-5	TRBV4-1	-	-	CASSSLGARQETQYF	TGCGCCAGCAGCTCATTAGGGGCCCGCCAAGAGACCCAGTACTTC
14	TRBJ2-7	TRBV6-5	-	-	CASSYSSEQHEQYF	TGTGCCAGCAGTTATAGTAGTGAGCAACACGAGCAGTACTTC
15	TRBJ1-3	TRBV30	few	-	CAWSTGDDSGNTIYF	TGTGCCTGGAGCACGGGGGACGACTCTGGAAACACCATATATTTT
16	TRBJ2-7	TRBV19	once	TRBD2	CASSAFYREGSYEQYF	TGTGCCAGTAGTGCCTTTTATCGGGAGGGCTCCTACGAGCAGTACTTC
14	TRBJ1-2	TRBV7-2	-	-	CASSLAPGLNGYTF	TGTGCCAGCAGCTTAGCCCCGGGTCTTAATGGCTACACCTTC
17	TRBJ1-4	TRBV19	-	TRBD1	CASSPRDRGPANEKLFF	TGTGCCAGTAGTCCTCGGGACAGGGGGCCCGCTAATGAAAAACTGTTTTTT
14	TRBJ2-2	TRBV2	few	-	CASNLVGGTGELFF	TGTGCCAGCAATCTAGTGGGAGGTACCGGGGAGCTGTTTTTT
11	TRBJ2-7	TRBV30	once	-	CAWNKFYEQYF	TGTGCCTGGAACAAGTTCTACGAGCAGTACTTC
16	TRBJ2-5	TRBV7-9	once	TRBD2	CASSLVPGLGPETQYF	TGTGCCAGCAGCTTAGTGCCAGGACTAGGTCCAGAGACCCAGTACTTC
17	TRBJ1-2	TRBV18	few	TRBD1	CASSLTYGTGANYGYTF	TGTGCCAGCTCACTGACCTACGGGACAGGAGCTAACTATGGCTACACCTTC
15	TRBJ1-4	TRBV5-1	-	TRBD1	CASTQQGALGEKLFF	TGCGCCAGCACCCAGCAGGGGGCGTTAGGGGAAAAACTGTTTTTT
17	TRBJ2-5	TRBV4-3	few	-	CASSLTNRGVSQETQYF	TGCGCCAGCAGCCTTACCAATAGGGGCGTAAGCCAAGAGACCCAGTACTTC
15	TRBJ2-1	TRBV5-4	-	TRBD2	CASSSGTSSYNEQFF	TGTGCCAGCAGCTCCGGGACTAGCTCCTACAATGAGCAGTTCTTC
13	TRBJ2-1	TRBV29-1	few	TRBD2	CSVASGAPNEQFF	TGCAGCGTTGCTAGCGGGGCACCCAATGAGCAGTTCTTC
14	TRBJ1-1	TRBV7-9	-	-	CASSLEGGGTEAFF	TGTGCCAGCAGCTTAGAGGGTGGGGGGACTGAAGCTTTCTTT
14	TRBJ2-1	TRBV7-3	-	TRBD2	CASSQSSGYNEQFF	TGTGCCAGCAGCCAATCTAGCGGGTACAATGAGCAGTTCTTC
14	TRBJ2-1	TRBV30	-	TRBD1	CAWSGTARKDEQFF	TGTGCCTGGAGCGGGACAGCAAGGAAGGATGAGCAGTTCTTC
14	TRBJ1-2	TRBV6-5	-	-	CASSQNGRIYGYTF	TGTGCCAGCAGTCAAAATGGCAGGATCTATGGCTACACCTTC
15	TRBJ2-1	TRBV9	-	TRBD2	CASSVVVGGDNEQFF	TGTGCCAGCAGCGTAGTGGTGGGAGGGGACAATGAGCAGTTCTTC
16	TRBJ1-2	TRBV7-2	-	-	CASSLEWGRASYGYTF	TGTGCCAGCAGCTTAGAGTGGGGCAGGGCTAGCTATGGCTACACCTTC
14	TRBJ1-1	TRBV7-2	-	-	CASSLDPGVTEAFF	TGTGCCAGCAGCTTAGACCCGGGAGTCACTGAAGCTTTCTTT
16	TRBJ2-1	TRBV14	-	TRBD1	CASSPLGQGWDNEQFF	TGTGCCAGCAGCCCCTTGGGACAGGGATGGGACAATGAGCAGTTCTTC
13	TRBJ2-1	TRBV6-5	-	-	CASSGRSYNEQFF	TGTGCCAGCAGTGGCAGGTCCTACAATGAGCAGTTCTTC
12	TRBJ2-1	TRBV4-2	-	-	CASSQNSPVQFF	TGTGCCAGCAGCCAGAATAGTCCGGTGCAGTTCTTC
17	TRBJ2-1	TRBV28	-	TRBD2	CASSDTSGRGGYNEQFF	TGTGCCAGCAGTGATACTAGCGGGAGAGGGGGTTACAATGAGCAGTTCTTC
15	TRBJ2-5	TRBV6-1	few	TRBD2	CASSRPFAGGETQYF	TGTGCCAGCAGCAGACCTTTTGCGGGAGGGGAGACCCAGTACTTC